In its sample, the clone carrying this T cell receptor (beta chain) was seen a few times. The protocol was immunoSEQ multiplex PCR, while the TCRdb copy is restricted to in-frame clones and leaves out a portion. The repertoire holds 350,000 to 500,000 clones, with approximately 87% as singletons. These data belong to a study of Ad26.COV2.S vaccination and SARS-CoV-2 variants. Across the whole study: Donor was in the COV1001 Ad26.COV2.S trial arm. The authors gave Ad26.COV2.S intramuscularly, either once or twice 56 days apart.

Treatment noted: about 20 received Ad26.COV2.S at low or high dose, single or two shots; roughly five received placebo; per-sample allocation not given. Sampling took place 63 days after the first vaccine or placebo injection. An adult aged 18-55 years in Boston served as the donor. Participants' vaccine, an Ad26 vector, delivered Wuhan-strain SARS-CoV-2 spike. From germline, CDR1 is SGHRS and CDR2 YFSETQ. This CDR3 has 17 amino acids. V was cut by 0 bases and J by 0 bases, with 13 bases left in between. This chain connects TRBV5-1 to TRBJ1-3; possibly TRBD1 for D (5 bases). The sequence was obtained from a person aged 18 to 65 who received the Ad26.COV2.S COVID-19 vaccine or a placebo. The sequences come from peripheral blood, collected in a trial of Ad26.COV2.S vaccine versus placebo. Here the CDR3 DNA reads TGCGCCAGCAGCTTGGAGGCAGGGATGAGCTCTGGAAACACCATATATTTT. Translating it yields CASSLEAGMSSGNTIYF.